This is a list of T cell receptor beta chains from one sample in a study of T cells in Graves' hyperthyroidism and ophthalmopathy. TCRdb re-called the multiplex PCR reads through MiXCR, storing one row per CDR3 protein. The data hold approximately 430,000 distinct CDR3 sequences, with about 15% observed a single time. Input material: blood. The receptors were sampled from a man aged 18 to 35 with Graves' ophthalmopathy. The conserved cysteine and the conserved F or W are not part of the CDR3 here.

length	J	V	CDR3
10	TRBJ1-2	TRBV7-9	ASTTGGYGYT
12	TRBJ2-3	TRBV4-1	ANSQAGGPLTQY
12	TRBJ1-4	TRBV5-5	ASSLGQAEEKLF
15	TRBJ1-4	TRBV28	ASMASQGSATNEKLF
13	TRBJ1-5	TRBV19	ASSFRDRGHQPQH
13	TRBJ2-1	TRBV7-2	ASSLTSGIYNEQF
13	TRBJ2-1	TRBV5-1	ASSSSGLYWDEQF
13	TRBJ1-4	TRBV13	ASSPHTELREKLF
15	TRBJ2-7	TRBV11-2	ASSLLFLRTGSYEQY
13	TRBJ1-1	TRBV7-6	ASSLAQGTNTEAF
11	TRBJ2-7	TRBV30	AWLGGQDYEQY
12	TRBJ2-2	TRBV3-1	ASSPRTATGELF
12	TRBJ2-7	TRBV2	ARRRTETSYEQY
13	TRBJ2-5	TRBV7-2	ASSSPFTLGETQY
11	TRBJ1-2	TRBV6-4	ASSDQTGYGYT
10	TRBJ2-1	TRBV10-2	ASTEAYNEQF
13	TRBJ1-2	TRBV6-2/TRBV6-3	ASSLFAGTPYGYT
14	TRBJ2-1	TRBV18	ASSPPPGSSYNEQF
14	TRBJ1-5	TRBV5-6	ASSLAIDGSNQPQH
14	TRBJ2-6	TRBV7-9	ASSFPWTGGANVLT
17	TRBJ2-3	TRBV11-2	ANSLDRASRVSTIDTQY
13	TRBJ1-2	TRBV3-1	ASSQSGGGNYGYT
9	TRBJ2-7	TRBV30	AWSSQYEQY
14	TRBJ2-3	TRBV5-6	ASSRLLGAATDTQY
13	TRBJ2-1	TRBV11-3	ASSHWGATEGEQF